This T cell receptor beta chain stems from a study of spatial heterogeneity in lung cancer. Study background: Follow-up PBMC specimens underwent sequencing when available; their median timing was roughly 24 months after resection.

Trimming left V 1 base short and J 7 bases short, with 17 bases between. This CDR3 spans 16 amino acids. Per germline, CDR1 SQVTM and CDR2 ANQGSEA. This clonotype was counted a few times. Stated time point: blood at routine non-recurrence follow-up after resection. Sequencing was performed on whole RNA extracted from tumor and nontumor lung tissue, or from frozen PBMC, and the material was left unsorted. Each molecule of TCR cDNA was tagged with one unique molecular identifier. TCRdb reprocessed the 5' RACE reads via MiXCR and lists one record per CDR3 protein. The table includes around 110,000 distinct CDR3 sequences, 12% detected once.

Sequenced material: PBMCs, taken at follow-up. This receptor was identified in a male donor with early-stage non-small cell lung cancer. The gene calls are TRBV29-1 and TRBJ1-6; D gene ambiguous. The CDR3 region has the DNA TGCAGCGTTGAAGGTGGCTCCCGGACGGGGAATTCACCCCTCCACTTT. Translated, it gives CSVEGGSRTGNSPLHF.